One TCR beta chain is described in this entry. Authors' analysis steps: Reference gene primer amplification yielded estimated nucleated cell counts. TCRdb's copy holds only in-frame clones and misses some; the assay was immunoSEQ multiplex PCR. The DNA gave D and trimming, while V, J and clone size come from that table. The sample consists of 200,000 or so clones, approximately 84% of them appearing once. This specimen belongs to a study of blood T cell repertoires in COVID-19. Study in general: Samples representing acute and convalescent COVID-19 were sourced from the United States, Italy and Spain. T cells, B-cell-depleted T cells, or PBMCs provided the cDNA or gDNA that served as material.

Germline trimming cut 3 bases from V and 8 bases from J; bases unmatched to any gene: 4. CDR1 is KGHSH, CDR2 LQKENI, per germline. The CDR3 extends over 14 amino acids. V gene TRBV18 combines with J gene TRBJ1-2; 12 positions match TRBD1. Input material: PBMCs or T cells enriched from blood (not recorded which). This receptor was identified in a man aged 35-49 years who had recovered from COVID-19. The CDR3 DNA is TGTGCCAGCTCACCGGGACAGGGGGCCGGGGGCTACACCTTC. Protein sequence: CASSPGQGAGGYTF.